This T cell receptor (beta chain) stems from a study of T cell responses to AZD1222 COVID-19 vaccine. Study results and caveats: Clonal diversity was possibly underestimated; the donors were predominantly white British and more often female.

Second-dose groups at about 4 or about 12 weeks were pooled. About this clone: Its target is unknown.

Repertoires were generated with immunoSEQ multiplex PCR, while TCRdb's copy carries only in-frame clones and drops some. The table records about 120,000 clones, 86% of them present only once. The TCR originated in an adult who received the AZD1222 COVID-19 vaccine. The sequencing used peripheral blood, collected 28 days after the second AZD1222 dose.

The CDR3 loop is CASSLAPGSGNTIYF. The CDR3, as DNA: TGTGCCAGCAGCTTGGCCCCGGGCTCTGGAAACACCATATATTTT. The V call is TRBV5-5, the J call TRBJ1-3, with D uncertain. Per the germline V gene, CDR1 is SGHKS and CDR2 is YYEKEE (reference sequence). Trimming removed 0 bases at V and 0 bases at J, with 7 bases between. This CDR3 has 15 amino acids.